This TCR beta chain was documented in a study of blood T cell repertoires in COVID-19. Turning to the study itself: Samples representing acute and convalescent COVID-19 were sourced from the United States, Italy and Spain. Sources were T cells, B-cell-depleted T cells, or PBMCs; the material itself was cDNA or gDNA.

Authors' methods: From reference gene primer amplification, estimates of nucleated cell counts were derived. Method: immunoSEQ multiplex PCR; TCRdb's copy keeps in-frame clones and lacks some. That table supplies the V and J calls and clone size; D and trimming were determined from the DNA. Seen here are tens of thousands of clones, about 86% observed once, and the top ten hold roughly 2.1%. Per the germline V gene, CDR1 is LNHDA and CDR2 is SQIVND (reference sequence). The CDR3 sequence is 13 residues long. Trimming at V came to 5 bases and at J to 4 bases, leaving 4 bases not matched to a gene. This clone showed up just once.

V is TRBV19 and J is TRBJ1-1; 7 nucleotides match TRBD1. The TCR sequence derives from a woman older than 75 with active or convalescent COVID-19. Sequenced material: peripheral blood. The CDR3 loop is CASSEGAGTEAFF. CDR3 nucleotides: TGTGCCAGTAGTGAGGGGGCCGGCACTGAAGCTTTCTTT.